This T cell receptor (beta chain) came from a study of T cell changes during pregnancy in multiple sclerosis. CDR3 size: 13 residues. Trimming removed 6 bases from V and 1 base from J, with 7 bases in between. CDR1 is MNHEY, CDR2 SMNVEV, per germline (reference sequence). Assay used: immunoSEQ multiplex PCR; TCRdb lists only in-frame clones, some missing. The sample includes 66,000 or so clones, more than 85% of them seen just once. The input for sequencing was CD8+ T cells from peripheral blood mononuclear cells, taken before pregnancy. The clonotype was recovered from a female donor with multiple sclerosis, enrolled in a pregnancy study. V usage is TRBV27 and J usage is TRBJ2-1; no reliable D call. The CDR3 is CASRPGSYNEQFF. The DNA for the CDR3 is TGTGCCAGCAGGCCCGGTTCCTACAATGAGCAGTTCTTC.